This T cell receptor beta chain was found in a study of cytomegalovirus exposure and HLA in healthy donors. Germline V lookup: CDR1 SNHLY, CDR2 FYNNEI. With V trimmed by 10 bases and J by 5 bases, 5 bases remained unmatched. The CDR3 extends over 13 amino acids. The study ran its PCR with 60 Vbeta and 13 Jbeta primers. Sequenced by immunoSEQ multiplex PCR; TCRdb stores in-frame clones only, minus some. The table has approximately 160,000 clones, roughly 74% seen once; the top ten hold 4% to 5.5%. The TCR was taken from a male donor in good health and CMV-seronegative. V gene TRBV2 combines with J gene TRBJ2-1; TRBD2 agrees at 10 bases. The specimen was PBMCs. CDR3 loop: CAIGLAEHNEQFF. The CDR3 DNA reads TGTGCCATCGGACTAGCGGAGCACAATGAGCAGTTCTTC.